Listed here are 32 T cell receptor beta chains from one sample, sequenced in a study of radiotherapy plus CTLA-4 blockade in lung cancer. Sequencing was performed with immunoSEQ multiplex PCR; in TCRdb, only in-frame clones are kept and a portion is missing. The sample shows under 95,000 clones, 60% to 85% of them seen only once. This specimen consisted of peripheral blood, obtained from a patient treated with radiotherapy plus ipilimumab. These receptors originate from a human donor with non-small cell lung cancer whose response to radiotherapy plus ipilimumab could not be evaluated. Some clones in this sample may be carry-over from other donors' samples.

The V and J genes are TRBV5-1 and TRBJ2-5; D may be TRBD2 (6 bases). The germline gives CDR1 SGHRS, CDR2 YFSETQ. V lost 4 bases and J lost 1, with 11 bases in between. The CDR3 is 14 amino acids. CDR3 region: CASSGGTAQETQYF. The CDR3 DNA reads as TGCGCCAGCAGCGGCGGGACGGCCCAAGAGACCCAGTACTTC.

The chain combines TRBV19 with TRBJ1-1; TRBD1 matches 7 bases. J gave up 1 base and V 7 bases, and 12 bases lay outside the gene matches. Germline V gives CDR1 LNHDA, CDR2 SQIVND (reference sequence). CDR3 length: 16 amino acids. This CDR3 is CASMPFYRGPNTEAFF. The DNA of the CDR3 is TGTGCCAGTATGCCCTTTTACAGGGGCCCGAACACTGAAGCTTTCTTT.

This clone was counted many times. The genes are TRBV27 and TRBJ1-4; 7 bases agree with TRBD1. The CDR3 has 14 amino acids. V gave up 6 bases and J gave up 2 bases; unmatched junction bases: 3. Per the germline V gene, CDR1 is MNHEY and CDR2 is SMNVEV (reference sequence). The CDR3 here is CASRIGGTNEKLFF. The DNA of the CDR3 is TGTGCCAGCAGGATAGGGGGCACTAATGAAAAACTGTTTTTT. The variable domain in full, completed from reference TRBV27 and TRBJ1-4, reads EAQVTQNPRYLITVTGKKLTVTCSQNMNHEYMSWYRQDPGLGLRQIYYSMNVEVTDKGDVPEGYKVSRKEKRNFPLILESPSPNQTSLYFCASRIGGTNEKLFFGSGTQLSVL.

The V call is TRBV18, the J call TRBJ1-2, with a tentative D call TRBD1 (6 bases). Germline values: CDR1 KGHSH, CDR2 LQKENI. With 0 bases removed from V and 7 bases from J, the gap between germline ends came to 12 bases. The CDR3 has 14 residues. Here the CDR3 DNA reads TGTGCCAGCTCACCACCGAACAGGGAAGGTGGCTACACCTTC. Its translation: CASSPPNREGGYTF.

The gene calls are TRBV15 and TRBJ2-7; D may be TRBD1 (5 bases). Germline loops: CDR1 LNHNV, CDR2 YYDKDF (reference sequence). The CDR3 contains 15 residues. V was trimmed by 1 base and J by 0 bases, leaving 10 bases between them. The CDR3 sequence is CATSRGGHSSYEQYF. DNA of the CDR3: TGTGCCACCAGCAGAGGAGGACACTCCTCCTACGAGCAGTACTTC. The variable domain in full, with the rest retrieved from reference TRBV15 and TRBJ2-7, is DAMVIQNPRYQVTQFGKPVTLSCSQTLNHNVMYWYQQKSSQAPKLLFHYYDKDFNNEADTPDNFQSRRPNTSFCFLDIRSPGLGDTAMYLCATSRGGHSSYEQYFGPGTRLTVT.

The chain combines TRBV28 with TRBJ1-2; a weak D match, TRBD1 (5 bases). This CDR3 has 12 amino acids. Looked up from germline, CDR1 is MDHEN and CDR2 is SYDVKM. Deletions cut 3 bases from V and 4 bases from J, with 6 bases between. Written as DNA, the CDR3 is TGTGCCAGCAGTTTGGGGCCCTATGGCTACACCTTC. It yields the protein CASSLGPYGYTF.

V gene TRBV5-1 combines with J gene TRBJ2-1; TRBD2 aligns across 10 bases. Germline-derived CDR1 and CDR2 are SGHRS and YFSETQ. V dropped 2 bases and J dropped 8; count of bases not matched to a gene: 7. The CDR3 length is 15 residues. CDR3 loop: CASSLRSSGGHEQFF. Here the CDR3 DNA reads TGCGCCAGCAGCTTACGGTCTAGCGGGGGTCATGAGCAGTTCTTC.

The V gene is TRBV14, the J gene TRBJ1-1; D is unclear. The ends were cut back, 1 base at V and 0 bases at J, with 9 bases in the middle. CDR3 length: 15 amino acids. Germline CDR1 SGHDN, CDR2 FVKESK. Written as DNA, the CDR3 is TGTGCCAGCAGCCAAGTACGAGGGATGAACACTGAAGCTTTCTTT. Protein product: CASSQVRGMNTEAFF.

This clone was seen a single time. The rearrangement uses TRBV5-1 and TRBJ2-7; 11 bases map to TRBD2. V lost 3 bases to trimming and J lost 3 bases; unmatched junction nucleotides: 2. CDR1 SGHRS and CDR2 YFSETQ come from the germline V gene. The CDR3 runs to 14 residues. The CDR3 DNA sequence: TGCGCCAGCAGCTCTAGCGGGGGGAACTACGAGCAGTACTTC. Protein sequence: CASSSSGGNYEQYF.

The chain recombines TRBV6-5 with TRBJ2-1; 10 nucleotides match TRBD2. The CDR3 has 16 residues. Germline CDR1 is MNHEY and CDR2 is SVGAGI. With V trimmed by 2 bases and J by 7 bases, 8 bases remained unmatched. CDR3: CASSYPTSGAWNEQFF. In nucleotides, the CDR3 is TGTGCCAGCAGTTACCCTACTAGCGGGGCATGGAATGAGCAGTTCTTC.

The chain is built from TRBV5-1 and TRBJ1-2; 8 bases are a match to TRBD1. The junction had 8 bases not matched to a gene; V was cut back by 2 bases and J by 5 bases. This CDR3 has 15 residues. CDR1 is SGHRS and CDR2 is YFSETQ in the germline V gene. For the CDR3, the DNA is TGCGCCAGCAGCTTAAACCAGGGGGCAGGTTATGGCTACACCTTC. This codes for CASSLNQGAGYGYTF.

This clone was counted a few times. The chain recombines TRBV9 with TRBJ2-1, with D possibly matching TRBD2 (5 bases). The CDR3 loop spans 16 amino acids. Germline CDR1 SGDLS, CDR2 YYNGEE. Trimming cost V 0 bases and J 7 bases, with 17 bases left between them. In DNA, the CDR3 is TGTGCCAGCAGCGTAGGGGCTAACCGGGAAAGGAATGAGCAGTTCTTC. Protein product: CASSVGANRERNEQFF.

The V gene is TRBV28, the J gene TRBJ1-2; a possible D gene is TRBD1 (5 bases). CDR3 length: 12 amino acids. Germline assignment: CDR1 MDHEN and CDR2 SYDVKM. Trimming pared 7 bases from V and 3 bases from J, leaving 9 bases between. The CDR3 spells CASMKQDYGYTF. The DNA of the CDR3 is TGTGCCAGCATGAAACAGGACTATGGCTACACCTTC.

V gene TRBV13 combines with J gene TRBJ1-5; weak D call: TRBD1 (6 bases). The germline V and J ends were trimmed by 3 bases and 6 bases, with 9 bases remaining between them. Germline V gives CDR1 PRHDT, CDR2 FYEKMQ (reference sequence). This CDR3 region has 13 residues. The DNA of the CDR3 is TGTGCCAGCAGCTTTGGCAGGGGTCAGCCCCAGCATTTT. Translation: CASSFGRGQPQHF.

In its sample, this clone ranks as medium-sized. V usage is TRBV6-5 and J usage is TRBJ1-4, with a weak D call TRBD1 (6 bases). The CDR3 contains 14 residues. Germline values: CDR1 MNHEY, CDR2 SVGAGI. Trimming cost V 4 bases and J 7 bases, with 13 bases left between them. CDR3 region: CASSLQGTGEKLFF. CDR3 coding DNA: TGTGCCAGCAGTTTACAGGGTACGGGTGAAAAACTGTTTTTT.

This chain uses TRBV29-1 with TRBJ2-1; a possible D gene is TRBD1 (6 bases). The V gene lost 7 bases and the J gene lost 6 bases, with 13 bases spanning the gap. The CDR3 is made up of 12 amino acids. Germline V gene data show CDR1 as SQVTM and CDR2 as ANQGSEA. CDR3 in DNA: TGCAGCGGTTTTACAGGGTTCAATGAGCAGTTCTTC. Its protein is CSGFTGFNEQFF.

The chain combines TRBV27 with TRBJ1-4, with 8 bases identical to TRBD1. The germline gives CDR1 MNHEY, CDR2 SMNVEV (reference sequence). This CDR3 has 14 amino acids. Trimming took 3 bases from V and 8 from J; bases not matched to a gene: 5. The CDR3 loop is CASSFKQGGEKLFF. The CDR3 nucleotides read TGTGCCAGCAGTTTTAAACAGGGGGGGGAAAAACTGTTTTTT.

The gene calls are TRBV4-1 and TRBJ2-3; D might be TRBD1 (6 bases). The V gene lost 5 bases and the J gene lost 0 bases, with 12 bases spanning the gap. CDR1 and CDR2 (germline): MGHRA, YSYEKL. This CDR3 has 15 residues. The CDR3 DNA sequence: TGCGCCAGCAGCTGGATGGACAGTAGCACAGATACGCAGTATTTT. Translating it yields CASSWMDSSTDTQYF.

The CDR3 loop reads CATSRDLRVGGYTF. The CDR3, as DNA: TGTGCCACCAGCAGAGATCTGCGGGTAGGAGGCTACACCTTC. The chain has TRBV15 and TRBJ1-2; no clear D. The CDR3 has 14 residues. Deletions cut 0 bases from V and 8 bases from J, with 13 bases between. CDR1 is LNHNV and CDR2 is YYDKDF in the germline V gene (reference sequence).

The CDR3 loop reads CASRRETYEQYF. The CDR3 coding sequence is TGTGCCAGCAGACGGGAGACCTACGAGCAGTACTTC. This chain connects TRBV2 to TRBJ2-7, with a tentative D call TRBD2 (6 bases). Germline assignment: CDR1 SNHLY and CDR2 FYNNEI. CDR3 length equals 12 residues. Trimming stripped 6 bases from V and 2 bases from J, with 8 bases between.

The chain couples TRBV18 to TRBJ2-7; a possible D gene is TRBD2 (6 bases). The CDR3 runs to 17 residues. V dropped 2 bases and J dropped 4 bases, with 21 bases sitting between them. The germline gives CDR1 KGHSH, CDR2 LQKENI. This chain's CDR3 is CASSPRGVGAGLYEQYF. The CDR3 bases are TGTGCCAGCTCACCAAGGGGTGTCGGGGCCGGACTATACGAGCAGTACTTC.

This clone was picked up a small number of times. The chain uses TRBV18 and TRBJ1-4; a weak D match, TRBD1 (5 bases). The V end was cut by 2 bases, the J end by 4 bases, with 5 bases between. The CDR3 consists of 13 residues. The germline V gene encodes CDR1 KGHSH and CDR2 LQKENI. The CDR3: CASSPDSNEKLFF. For the CDR3, the DNA is TGTGCCAGCTCACCAGACAGTAATGAAAAACTGTTTTTT.

This chain connects TRBV11-2 to TRBJ2-3; D gene unclear. The CDR3 totals 13 residues. Germline V gene lookup returns CDR1 SGHAT and CDR2 FQNNGV. V lost 5 bases to trimming and J lost 2 bases, with 8 bases between them. Written as DNA, the CDR3 is TGTGCCAGCAGCCCCCTCTACACAGATACGCAGTATTTT. Translating gives CASSPLYTDTQYF.

The rearrangement uses TRBV7-9 and TRBJ2-7; 7 nucleotides agree with TRBD1. Trimming at V came to 5 bases and at J to 4 bases, leaving 2 bases not matched to a gene. The germline V gene has CDR1 SEHNR and CDR2 FQNEAQ (reference sequence). The length of the CDR3 is 12 residues. The CDR3 spells CASSPTGYEQYF. The CDR3 DNA sequence: TGTGCCAGCAGCCCGACAGGGTACGAGCAGTACTTC.

J is TRBJ1-6 and V is TRBV5-1; weak D call: TRBD1 (5 bases). There are 16 residues in the CDR3. Per germline, CDR1 SGHRS and CDR2 YFSETQ. V was clipped by 0 bases and J by 12 bases, with 19 bases between them. CDR3 sequence: CASSLGLEGGGEPLHF. CDR3 DNA sequence: TGCGCCAGCAGCTTGGGTCTGGAGGGAGGAGGGGAACCCCTCCACTTT.

The V gene is TRBV4-1, the J gene TRBJ2-5; TRBD2 aligns across 8 bases. From germline, CDR1 is MGHRA and CDR2 YSYEKL. V gave up 1 base and J gave up 5 bases; unmatched junction bases: 6. The CDR3 consists of 15 residues. The CDR3 nucleotides read TGCGCCAGCAGCCAAGGGATAGCGGGGAGGGAGACCCAGTACTTC. It codes for CASSQGIAGRETQYF.

This chain links TRBV5-1 with TRBJ2-3, with 13 bases fitting TRBD2. Per germline, CDR1 SGHRS and CDR2 YFSETQ. This CDR3 contains 16 residues. J gave up 4 bases and V 0 bases, and 2 bases lay outside the gene matches. The CDR3 here is CASSLETSGGADTQYF. In nucleotides, the CDR3 is TGCGCCAGCAGCTTGGAAACTAGCGGGGGGGCAGATACGCAGTATTTT.

Regarding this clone: A read error is likely, as this CDR3 ends without the conserved phenylalanine or tryptophan. This sequence joins TRBV29-1 and TRBJ1-1; D is ambiguous. The CDR3 loop spans 11 amino acids. Germline CDR1 SQVTM, CDR2 ANQGSEA. Trimming stripped 5 bases from V and 10 bases from J, with 14 bases between. The CDR3 coding sequence is TGCAGCGTTTTGGCCACGTACGGAGCTTTCCTT. Protein sequence: CSVLATYGAFL.

J is TRBJ1-2 and V is TRBV7-9, with TRBD1 matching over 8 bases. Germline V gives CDR1 SEHNR, CDR2 FQNEAQ (reference sequence). V was clipped by 4 bases and J by 8 bases; unmatched bases: 9. The length of the CDR3 is 14 residues. As DNA, the CDR3 is TGTGCCAGCAGCTCATCAGGGGGCAAGGGGGGCTACACCTTC. This sequence encodes CASSSSGGKGGYTF.

The chain recombines TRBV6-1 with TRBJ2-5; D may be TRBD1 (5 bases). The CDR3 sequence is 15 residues long. The V gene lost 2 bases and the J gene lost 4 bases, with 14 bases spanning the gap. The germline gives CDR1 MNHNS, CDR2 SASEGT. For the CDR3, the DNA is TGTGCCAGCAGTGAATTACCAGGGTTGGGAGAGACCCAGTACTTC. Translation gives CASSELPGLGETQYF.

This chain uses TRBV19 with TRBJ2-5; 8 nucleotides line up with TRBD2. The CDR3 spans 15 residues. The germline gives CDR1 LNHDA, CDR2 SQIVND (reference sequence). Germline trimming cut 6 bases from V and 1 base from J; bases unmatched to any gene: 7. This CDR3 reads CASSSLSGGQETQYF. The CDR3 nucleotides are TGTGCCAGTAGCTCCTTGAGCGGGGGCCAAGAGACCCAGTACTTC. The variable domain in full, with the rest retrieved from reference TRBV19 and TRBJ2-5, is DGGITQSPKYLFRKEGQNVTLSCEQNLNHDAMYWYRQDPGQGLRLIYYSQIVNDFQKGDIAEGYSVSREKKESFPLTVTSAQKNPTAFYLCASSSLSGGQETQYFGPGTRLLVL.

This clone was counted only a few times. The V call is TRBV5-8, the J call TRBJ1-5, with D perhaps matching TRBD1 (6 bases). Germline V lookup: CDR1 SGHTS, CDR2 YDEGEE. The CDR3 totals 14 residues. The ends were cut back, 2 bases at V and 2 bases at J, with 8 bases in the middle. The CDR3 loop is CASSFRTGNQPQHF. In nucleotides, the CDR3 is TGTGCCAGCAGCTTTCGGACAGGCAATCAGCCCCAGCATTTT. The variable domain in full, with the rest retrieved from reference TRBV5-8 and TRBJ1-5, is EAGVTQSPTHLIKTRGQQATLRCSPISGHTSVYWYQQALGLGLQFLLWYDEGEERNRGNFPPRFSGRQFPNYSSELNVNALELEDSALYLCASSFRTGNQPQHFGDGTRLSIL.